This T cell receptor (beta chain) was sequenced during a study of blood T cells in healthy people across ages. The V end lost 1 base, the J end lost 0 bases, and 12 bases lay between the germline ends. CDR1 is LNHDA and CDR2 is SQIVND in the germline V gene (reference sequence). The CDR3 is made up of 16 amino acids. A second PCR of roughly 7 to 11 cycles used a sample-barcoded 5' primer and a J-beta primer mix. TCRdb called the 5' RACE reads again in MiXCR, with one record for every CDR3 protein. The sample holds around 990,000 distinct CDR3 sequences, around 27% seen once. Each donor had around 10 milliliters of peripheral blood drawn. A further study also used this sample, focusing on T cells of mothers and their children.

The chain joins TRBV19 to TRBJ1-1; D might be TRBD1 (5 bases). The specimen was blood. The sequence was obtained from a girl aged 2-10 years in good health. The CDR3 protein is CASSIVDGGLNTEAFF. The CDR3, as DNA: TGTGCCAGTAGTATAGTCGATGGGGGTTTGAACACTGAAGCTTTCTTT.